This T cell receptor (beta chain) was sequenced in a study of cytomegalovirus exposure and HLA in healthy donors (dated by TCRdb to 2015 to 2018). Notes on the research overall: An earlier analysis of roughly 500 of the donors reported 250 to 300 Gb of sequence data and about 100 million unique TCR beta sequences from about 179 million T cells. Approximately 300 gigabases of sequencing data and around 85 million unique TCR sequences made up an early release that covered nearly 650 HLA-typed donors. Of the roughly 390 genotyped donors, approximately 81% were placed in the genetic ancestry cluster associated with self-reported Caucasian donors. The study aimed to test whether signatures of past pathogen exposure could be identified by cataloging public T cell receptors. The study profiled the T cell repertoires of some 610 subjects by immunosequencing and related them to cytomegalovirus serostatus. Along with the roughly 670-subject first cohort, a separate validation cohort of 120 different subjects was used. High-throughput TCR immunosequencing, statistical association of individual TCRs with disease status, and machine learning were combined to predict cytomegalovirus infection status. To study patterns of TCR occurrence, a later analysis re-analyzed previously published TCR beta repertoires from 666 donors and added high-resolution HLA genotyping. Rather than drawing on any new phenotypic data, the later analysis identified candidate immune exposures from TCR beta sequences and the way those sequences occurred across donors. To decide whether each TCR beta V gene segment behaved as functional or pseudogenic, an earlier analysis of several hundred of the donors relied on high-throughput TCR beta sequencing. Alongside the repertoire data, information on donor age, sex, ethnicity and CMV serostatus was compiled. A later genetic analysis used genome-wide SNP genotypes for about 55% of the 666 donors, treating that subset as a discovery cohort. All discovery cohort repertoires had been generated on a single sequencing platform. Class I and class II HLA loci were covered by the typing at four-digit resolution. The number of typed donors differed by locus: about 620-640 for A, B, C, DRB1 and DQB1; some 540 for DQA1; over 600 for DPA1; and 400 to 480 for DPB1. Roughly 5 DR-DQ haplotypes were handled as single units for association and clustering, since linkage in the cohort was strong. Across about 370 genotyped donors of the cohort, an average of roughly 250,000 unique TCR beta nucleotide sequences per donor were sequenced, and approximately 19% of those sequences were non-productive. What the authors observed across the whole study: In a later genetic analysis, a missense DCLRE1C variant was associated with V-gene and J-gene trimming of TCR beta chains, and the association was replicated in an independent cohort. Broadly in line with IMGT annotations, most TCR beta V segments showed up in productive rearrangements about 87% or about 30% of the time in an earlier analysis of several hundred of the donors. Most CMV-associated TCR beta chains appeared to be HLA-restricted in a later analysis, and the HLA associations seemed to be driven largely by CMV exposure. When HLA alleles, especially DR and DQ, strongly co-occurred, attributing TCR associations to individual alleles was difficult. A further reported finding was that TCR beta sequences accurately predicted the HLA-A and HLA-B alleles for most subjects in the first cohort. CMV serostatus was the only immune exposure information available for the cohort. Because counts were too low, some 17 rarely observed V segments, including chromosome 9 orphons, were left out of the earlier analysis of several hundred of the donors. A later analysis associated approximately 17,000 TCR beta sequences with specific HLA alleles at a false discovery rate of 0.05. A cluster of highly shared sequence variants was judged likely to be a technical artifact of the sequencing pipeline. A total of some 180 TCR beta chains were listed by the study as associated with cytomegalovirus. According to a later analysis, TCR association rates differed among HLA loci, with DRB1 alleles showing the most associated TCRs and HLA-C alleles showing the fewest. In a later analysis, HLA-associated TCR beta chains were found to be more clonally expanded and to have lower generation probabilities than equally common non-associated chains. Linkage disequilibrium might explain the correlated functional status among segregating V segments, but an unknown experimental factor could not be ruled out. The presence/absence analyses assumed that sequencing depth was roughly uniform across donors, and that assumption may not be true. Compared with the approximately 670-donor mean, donors in an Asian-associated ancestry cluster had fewer N-insertions in productive TCRs, according to a later genetic analysis. HLA typing was unavailable for some donors at each locus, so association tests used only the typed subset. While some public TCRs were present in many individuals, most TCR sequences turned up only very rarely across donors. The classifier was reported to diagnose cytomegalovirus status with high specificity and sensitivity in both the original cohort and the validation cohort. The cohort was sequenced for TCR beta chains only, and without alpha or paired-chain data the features that could be detected were limited. It was suggested by the authors that the approach could potentially be generalized to other disease states and immunological phenotypes. Because the 87-base-pair reads could not distinguish some IMGT-functional V segments, including TRBV6-2 and TRBV6-3, those segments were excluded. In vitro tests confirmed that three of the cytomegalovirus-associated TCR beta chains recognize cytomegalovirus antigens. In a later analysis, several top co-occurrence clusters were reported to appear linked to parvovirus B19, influenza, CMV and Epstein-Barr virus.

The cohort was made up of 500 to 850 healthy bone marrow donors. At the time of sampling, all cohort members were nominally healthy, though unrecorded immune exposures were likely present. The donor tested CMV seronegative and was one of the 352 seronegative cohort members. Each donor provided a peripheral blood sample, and peripheral blood mononuclear cells were used for TCR beta sequencing. Genomic DNA was extracted from the blood cell samples with the Qiagen DNeasy Blood Extraction Kit. Concerning this clone itself: Its antigen specificity is not known. No quality values exist for individual bases; no much larger clone is one base distant.

V loses 1 base of germline sequence and J loses 3 bases, and the interval between the two ends is 10 bases. The CDR3, cysteine through phenylalanine, is 15 amino acids long. Only the CDR3 part of the read is kept: 45 bases, read in frame from the first base. From the germline V gene, CDR1 is KGHSH and CDR2 is LQKENI. Receptor amplification or capture employed the immunoSEQ multiplex PCR assay. The multiplex PCR relied on a mix of 60 forward primers for TCR Vbeta segments and 13 reverse primers for TCR Jbeta segments. Amplification of the CDR3 region of rearranged TCR beta genes was performed with a multiplex PCR assay on genomic DNA. On the Illumina HiSeq System, the amplified TCR beta libraries were sequenced as 87-base-pair reads. The study's processing was this. A later analysis tallied around 80 million unique TCR beta chains across the 666 repertoires, and some 12 million of those chains were shared by two or more donors. Raw reads were error-corrected and collapsed into unique sequences by a nearest-neighbor algorithm in which closely related sequences were merged to remove PCR and sequencing errors. To assign V, D and J gene segments, CDR3 sequences were aligned to IMGT reference sequences. Each retained sequence needed at least a six-nucleotide match to both a V gene segment and a J gene segment. A rearrangement was called productive if the CDR3 had no stop codons and remained in frame with V and J, and every other rearrangement was called non-productive. Following IMGT convention, CDR3 was defined as the stretch from the second conserved V-encoded cysteine up to the conserved J-encoded phenylalanine. The earlier analysis of about 590 of the donors excluded sequences that lacked an unambiguous match to a single V gene segment. An earlier analysis of roughly 590 of the donors called V segments functional above 56.7% productive rearrangements and segregating when the between-donor standard deviation exceeded 5%. A statistical classification framework was developed to diagnose cytomegalovirus status using the catalog of TCR beta chain sequences. A later analysis assigned V and J genes by comparing TCR nucleotide sequences with IMGT/GENE-DB human TR gene sequences. A later analysis assigned CDR3 sequences and most-parsimonious VDJ recombination scenarios with the TCRdist pipeline. In a later analysis, each TCR beta chain was defined by its CDR3 amino acid sequence together with its V-gene family, and reads lacking a unique V-gene family were excluded. A later analysis removed roughly 590 highly shared, low-generation-probability nucleotide sequences to deal with suspected cross-contamination and a sequencing artifact. A later analysis calculated a clonal expansion index for each public chain from normalized within-repertoire ranks of inferred template counts. In a later analysis, generation probabilities were computed with a VDJ recombination model fitted to out-of-frame rearrangements, and the resulting probabilities were checked against IGoR. A later analysis scored TCR-TCR, TCR-HLA and TCR-CMV co-occurrence with hypergeometric tests, applying a repertoire-size bias correction to TCR pairs. To estimate false discovery rates, a later analysis permuted the HLA or CMV assignments 20 times. A later analysis grouped co-occurring TCRs with DBSCAN, adding TCRdist sequence similarity when clustering within HLA-allele-positive subsets. Repertoires with fewer than 30,000 or more than 120,000 public chains were left out of co-occurrence clustering, as were about five repertoires with anomalous nucleotide sharing. TCRdb took over this immuneACCESS table, retaining in-frame rearrangements with V and J assigned. Such tables are incomplete; in checked studies, under half of the missing clones stem from an unresolved V gene, and the remainder is unexplained. Clone size and the V and J calls come from that table; the DNA yielded D and trimming. The sample table holds under 150,000 clones, of which more than 75% were seen once. In total, the top ten clones hold under 6.5% of the sample.

The sequencing input was PBMCs. The rearrangement joined TRBV18 to TRBJ1-3; confidence is insufficient to name the D gene. The receptor's source is a woman aged 30 to 39 in good health and CMV-seronegative. Read as DNA, the sequence is TGTGCCAGCTCACCACAAACAGTCGATGGAAACACCATATATTTT. Its protein is CASSPQTVDGNTIYF. Reference TRBV18 and TRBJ1-3 proteins supply the regions before and after the CDR3; the full variable domain is: NAGVMQNPRHLVRRRGQEARLRCSPMKGHSHVYWYRQLPEEGLKFMVYLQKENIIDESGMPKERFSAEFPKEGPSILRIQQVVRGDSAAYFCASSPQTVDGNTIYFGEGSWLTVV.